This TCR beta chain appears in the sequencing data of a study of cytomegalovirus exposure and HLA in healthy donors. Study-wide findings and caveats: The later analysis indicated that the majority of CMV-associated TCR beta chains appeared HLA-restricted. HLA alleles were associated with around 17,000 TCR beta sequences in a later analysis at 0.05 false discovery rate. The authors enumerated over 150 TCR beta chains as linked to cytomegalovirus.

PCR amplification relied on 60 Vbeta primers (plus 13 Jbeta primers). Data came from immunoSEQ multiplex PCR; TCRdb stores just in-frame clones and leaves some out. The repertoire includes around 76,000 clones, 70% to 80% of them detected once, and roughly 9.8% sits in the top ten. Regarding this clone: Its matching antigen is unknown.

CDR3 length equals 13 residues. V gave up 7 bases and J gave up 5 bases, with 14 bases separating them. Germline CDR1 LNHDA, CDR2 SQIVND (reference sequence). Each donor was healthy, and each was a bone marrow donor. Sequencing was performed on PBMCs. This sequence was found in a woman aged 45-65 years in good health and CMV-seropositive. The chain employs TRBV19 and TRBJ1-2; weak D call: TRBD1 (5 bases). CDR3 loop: CASNDRAGYGYTF. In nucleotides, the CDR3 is TGTGCCAGTAATGATCGGGCAGGGTATGGCTACACCTTC. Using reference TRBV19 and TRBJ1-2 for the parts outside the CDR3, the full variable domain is DGGITQSPKYLFRKEGQNVTLSCEQNLNHDAMYWYRQDPGQGLRLIYYSQIVNDFQKGDIAEGYSVSREKKESFPLTVTSAQKNPTAFYLCASNDRAGYGYTFGSGTRLTVV.